A single sample gave rise to the 5 T cell receptor beta chains below, sequenced in a study of T cells after yellow fever vaccination. MiXCR, run by TCRdb on the 5' RACE reads, gives a single entry per CDR3 protein. The profile covers 250,000 or so distinct CDR3 sequences, with about 3.9% appearing a single time and around a fifth taken by the ten largest. This material consisted of PBMCs, taken 15 days after the yellow fever booster vaccination. These receptors all come from a young man who received the YFV17D yellow fever vaccine.

This clonotype was seen repeatedly, ten times or more. The J gene is TRBJ2-5, the V gene TRBV20-1, with TRBD1 matching 11 bases. Germline trimming cut 4 bases from V and 5 bases from J; bases unmatched to any gene: 12. Looked up from germline, CDR1 is DFQATT and CDR2 is SNEGSKA (reference sequence). The CDR3 runs to 16 residues. CDR3 amino acids: CSATYSGTGGIETQYF. The CDR3 bases are TGCAGTGCTACCTATTCCGGGACAGGGGGTATCGAGACCCAGTACTTC.

This clonotype was recorded many times. This chain joins TRBV29-1 and TRBJ1-2, with D tentatively TRBD1 (6 bases). V lost 6 bases, J lost 0 bases, and 11 bases lay in between. The CDR3 extends over 13 amino acids. Germline lookup yields CDR1 SQVTM and CDR2 ANQGSEA. The CDR3 spells CSVDRNPNYGYTF. CDR3 bases: TGCAGCGTCGACAGGAATCCTAACTATGGCTACACCTTC.

In this sample, this clonotype turned up many times. J is TRBJ2-2 and V is TRBV7-9; 8 nucleotides match TRBD1. V lost 5 bases, J lost 3 bases, and 11 bases stayed unmatched. This CDR3 comprises 17 residues. Germline CDR1 is SEHNR and CDR2 is FQNEAQ (reference sequence). CDR3 protein: CASSLSKGTGDTGELFF. The DNA of the CDR3 is TGTGCCAGCAGCCTATCCAAAGGGACAGGTGACACCGGGGAGCTGTTTTTT. Drawing the rest from reference TRBV7-9 and TRBJ2-2, the complete variable domain is DTGVSQNPRHKITKRGQNVTFRCDPISEHNRLYWYRQTLGQGPEFLTYFQNEAQLEKSRLLSDRFSAERPKGSFSTLEIQRTEQGDSAMYLCASSLSKGTGDTGELFFGEGSRLTVL.

Ten or more counts support this clonotype. The V and J genes are TRBV12-3 or TRBV12-4 and TRBJ1-2, with TRBD1 matching 10 bases. J lost 5 bases, V lost 7 bases, and 10 bases had no gene match. The CDR3 loop spans 15 amino acids. CDR3 nucleotides: TGTGCCAGCAATCGACCGGGACAGGGGACGTATGGCTACACCTTC. It yields the protein CASNRPGQGTYGYTF.

This clonotype was seen ten or more times. V usage is TRBV6-5 and J usage is TRBJ1-5; 8 bases are a match to TRBD1. Looked up from germline, CDR1 is MNHEY and CDR2 is SVGAGI. The CDR3 has 15 residues. Trimming at V came to 6 bases and at J to 7 bases, leaving 11 bases not matched to a gene. CDR3: CASSPGTGVWQPQHF. CDR3 bases: TGTGCCAGCAGCCCCGGGACAGGAGTGTGGCAGCCCCAGCATTTT.